This T cell receptor beta chain was recorded in a study of T cells in tumors after PD-1 blockade. Study-level findings and limits: About 41% of tumor TCR clonotypes were also found in blood.

Details on this clone: The antigen is not known.

Trimming removed 2 bases from V and 6 bases from J, with 12 bases in between. Germline V gene lookup returns CDR1 WNHNN and CDR2 SYGVQD (reference sequence). The CDR3 is 14 amino acids. Clones were read by immunoSEQ multiplex PCR, and TCRdb kept only the in-frame ones, dropping some. The table includes over 60,000 clones, roughly 70% detected once. The input for sequencing was PBMCs, taken after anti-PD-1 treatment. The sequence came from a human donor with basal cell carcinoma. V is TRBV10-1 and J is TRBJ2-3, with D possibly matching TRBD1 (5 bases). The chain's CDR3 is CASSEGAQEDTQYF. The CDR3 nucleotides read TGCGCCAGCAGTGAGGGGGCCCAGGAGGATACGCAGTATTTT.